This T cell receptor (beta chain) was identified in a study of blood T cell repertoires in COVID-19. Whole-study context: Sample material is recorded as cDNA or gDNA derived from T cells, B-cell-depleted T cells, or PBMCs.

The method was immunoSEQ multiplex PCR; TCRdb's version includes in-frame clones alone and lacks a portion of them. The sample yields around 250,000 clones, 86% seen once. The CDR3 consists of 17 residues. Germline trimming cut 5 bases from V and 4 bases from J; bases unmatched to any gene: 16. Germline lookup yields CDR1 WNHNN and CDR2 SYGVQD (reference sequence). The sequenced sample was peripheral blood. The chain links TRBV10-1 to TRBJ2-7; 8 bases map to TRBD2. The clonotype comes from a man aged 35 to 55 with active or convalescent COVID-19. As DNA, the CDR3 is TGCGCCAGCAGTCTTAGCGGGACCGCCCCTGTGTTATACGAGCAGTACTTC. Translated, it gives CASSLSGTAPVLYEQYF.